Following are 19 T cell receptor beta chains from one sample sequenced in a study of neoadjuvant anti-PD-1 for oral cavity cancer. Some clones are missing from TCRdb's copy, which holds only in-frame ones; the method was immunoSEQ multiplex PCR. The sample has tens of thousands of clones, approximately 79% seen once; the top ten hold 2.6%. Sequencing used PBMCs, obtained before nivolumab (anti-PD-1) treatment. Receptor source: a person aged 40-85 years with oral cavity squamous cell carcinoma.

The CDR3 reads CASTPGGLLGTETQYF. CDR3 DNA: TGTGCCAGCACCCCTGGGGGACTGCTAGGGACGGAGACCCAGTACTTC. The chain couples TRBV5-4 to TRBJ2-5; possible D gene TRBD2, 6 bases. V lost 6 bases and J lost 5, with 23 bases in between. The CDR3 covers 16 residues. Germline CDR1 and CDR2: SGHNT and YYREEE (reference sequence).

For the CDR3, the DNA is TGTGCCTGGAGTCCGCAGGGAAATTCACCCCTCCACTTT. Its protein is CAWSPQGNSPLHF. The rearrangement uses TRBV30 and TRBJ1-6, with a tentative D call TRBD1 (5 bases). This CDR3 comprises 13 residues. Trimming took 2 bases from V and 7 from J, leaving 9 bases between them. Germline V gives CDR1 GTSNPN, CDR2 SVGIG (reference sequence).

The gene calls are TRBV11-3 and TRBJ2-1; D unclear. Germline-derived CDR1 and CDR2 are SGHNT and YENEEA. Trimming took off 0 bases at V and 11 bases at J, with 11 bases between the two ends. This CDR3 has 13 residues. The CDR3 spells CASSLEVESKQFF. Here the CDR3 DNA reads TGTGCCAGCAGCTTAGAGGTCGAGAGCAAGCAGTTCTTC.

V gene TRBV6-1 combines with J gene TRBJ2-7; D gene unclear. Germline CDR1 MNHNS, CDR2 SASEGT. The CDR3 consists of 13 residues. V lost 4 bases and J lost 0, with 7 bases in between. The CDR3 DNA sequence: TGTGCCAGCAGTGTCTTGAGCTCCTACGAGCAGTACTTC. It specifies CASSVLSSYEQYF.

This clone was observed a few times. The rearrangement uses TRBV11-2 and TRBJ1-2; no reliable D call. This CDR3 spans 12 amino acids. V lost 5 bases, J lost 4 bases, and 8 bases lay in between. From germline, CDR1 is SGHAT and CDR2 FQNNGV. The CDR3 nucleotides are TGTGCCAGCAGCACCGTAGGCTATGGCTACACCTTC. Amino acids: CASSTVGYGYTF. The entire variable domain, with the rest obtained from reference TRBV11-2 and TRBJ1-2, is as follows: EAGVAQSPRYKIIEKRQSVAFWCNPISGHATLYWYQQILGQGPKLLIQFQNNGVVDDSQLPKDRFSAERLKGVDSTLKIQPAKLEDSAVYLCASSTVGYGYTFGSGTRLTVV.

This chain joins TRBV7-2 and TRBJ1-6; TRBD1 aligns across 7 bases. Germline CDR1 SGHTA, CDR2 FQGNSA. The CDR3 length is 15 residues. The V and J ends lost 1 base and 9 bases, in that order; junction bases with no gene match: 6. The CDR3 here is CASSLDRGLSSPLHF. CDR3 coding DNA: TGTGCCAGCAGCTTAGACAGGGGTTTGAGTTCACCCCTCCACTTT.

The V call is TRBV5-1, the J call TRBJ1-4; D is unclear. Germline values: CDR1 SGHRS, CDR2 YFSETQ. This CDR3 has 15 amino acids. V was cut by 1 base and J by 4 bases, with 11 bases left in between. CDR3 DNA sequence: TGCGCCAGCAGCTTGAGGTCAGGTCTTAATGAAAAACTGTTTTTT. The encoded protein is CASSLRSGLNEKLFF. The full variable domain, rest sourced from reference TRBV5-1 and TRBJ1-4, is KAGVTQTPRYLIKTRGQQVTLSCSPISGHRSVSWYQQTPGQGLQFLFEYFSETQRNKGNFPGRFSGRQFSNSRSEMNVSTLELGDSALYLCASSLRSGLNEKLFFGSGTQLSVL.

This chain joins TRBV29-1 and TRBJ2-7, with a possible D match to TRBD1 (6 bases). Trimming removed 1 base at V and 6 bases at J, with 10 bases between. CDR3 length: 12 amino acids. Germline V lookup: CDR1 SQVTM, CDR2 ANQGSEA. CDR3 nucleotide sequence: TGCAGCGTTGAAGTTTCAGGGGCCGAGCAGTACTTC. This translates into CSVEVSGAEQYF.

This rearrangement joins TRBV6-5 to TRBJ1-5, with D unresolved. Per the germline V gene, CDR1 is MNHEY and CDR2 is SVGAGI. This CDR3 has 15 residues. V lost 0 bases and J 11 bases, leaving 17 bases between the germline ends. The CDR3, as DNA: TGTGCCAGCAGTTACTCAGCCGATCAAGTGGGGTCCCAGCATTTT. This gives the protein CASSYSADQVGSQHF.

This clone has more than one count but fewer than ten. The genes are TRBV19 and TRBJ1-5; no firm D call. This CDR3 has 12 residues. Looked up from germline, CDR1 is LNHDA and CDR2 is SQIVND (reference sequence). Between the trimmed V and J ends, which lost 4 bases and 7 bases, there was a span of 8 bases. This CDR3 is CASSTSRQPQHF. The DNA of the CDR3 is TGTGCCAGTAGTACTAGCAGGCAGCCCCAGCATTTT.

This clone was seen only a few times. This rearrangement joins TRBV7-2 to TRBJ2-7, with TRBD1 matching 9 bases. Germline-derived CDR1 and CDR2 are SGHTA and FQGNSA. V shed 4 bases, J shed 5 bases, and the junction held 18 bases outside the gene matches. The CDR3 extends over 18 amino acids. The chain's CDR3 is CASSSHRTGGAQGHEQYF. Written as DNA, the CDR3 is TGTGCCAGCAGCTCCCATCGAACAGGGGGCGCTCAGGGCCACGAGCAGTACTTC.

This chain connects TRBV6-5 to TRBJ2-2; 9 nucleotides match TRBD2. The length of the CDR3 is 15 residues. Germline V gene data show CDR1 as MNHEY and CDR2 as SVGAGI. Trimming took 10 bases from V and 6 from J; bases not matched to a gene: 12. The CDR3 is CATNGMIAGAGELFF. CDR3 in DNA: TGTGCCACCAACGGGATGATAGCGGGGGCCGGGGAGCTGTTTTTT.

The CDR3 region is CASTSIPNTGELFF. As DNA, the CDR3 is TGTGCCAGCACGAGCATACCGAACACCGGGGAGCTGTTTTTT. The chain uses TRBV7-3 and TRBJ2-2; D gene ambiguous. Per the germline V gene, CDR1 is SGHTA and CDR2 is FQGTGA. Trimming took off 7 bases at V and 0 bases at J, with 9 bases between the two ends. This CDR3 spans 14 amino acids.

The genes are TRBV30 and TRBJ1-6; the match to TRBD1 covers 9 bases. The CDR3 runs 15 residues. The J segment lost 7 bases and the V segment lost 3 bases, leaving 7 bases of the junction unmatched. CDR1 and CDR2 from the germline V gene are GTSNPN and SVGIG (reference sequence). The CDR3 spells CAWRRDRAGNSPLHF. The CDR3 DNA is TGTGCCTGGAGACGGGACAGGGCAGGAAATTCACCCCTCCACTTT.

The chain links TRBV18 to TRBJ2-7, with 9 nucleotides matching TRBD1. The CDR3 sequence is 15 residues long. The J segment lost 5 bases and the V segment lost 5 bases, leaving 10 bases of the junction unmatched. Germline values: CDR1 KGHSH, CDR2 LQKENI. DNA for the CDR3: TGTGCCAGCTCAACTAGGACAGGGGCGGTCGACGAGCAGTACTTC. Its protein product is CASSTRTGAVDEQYF.

The table lists this clone with a count of one. This chain joins TRBV6-1 and TRBJ1-2; 8 bases line up with TRBD1. Germline-derived CDR1 and CDR2 are MNHNS and SASEGT. V lost 7 bases to trimming and J lost 8 bases; unmatched junction nucleotides: 9. CDR3 length: 13 amino acids. The CDR3 spells CASTYTTGEGYTF. The CDR3 DNA is TGTGCCAGCACTTACACGACAGGGGAAGGCTACACCTTC.

This chain links TRBV7-8 with TRBJ2-3; TRBD2 agrees at 9 bases. V was pared by 3 bases and J by 5 bases, with 6 bases of the junction left unmatched. CDR3 length: 15 residues. Germline V gene sequence: CDR1 SGHVS, CDR2 FQNEAQ. This CDR3 reads CASSLLAGSGDTQYF. CDR3 nucleotides: TGTGCCAGCAGCTTGCTAGCGGGGTCCGGAGATACGCAGTATTTT. Combining the CDR3 with reference TRBV7-8 and TRBJ2-3 gives the whole variable domain GAGVSQSPRYKVAKRGQDVALRCDPISGHVSLFWYQQALGQGPEFLTYFQNEAQLDKSGLPSDRFFAERPEGSVSTLKIQRTQQEDSAVYLCASSLLAGSGDTQYFGPGTRLTVL.

V gene TRBV2 combines with J gene TRBJ2-4; D is tentatively TRBD1 or TRBD2 (6 bases each). CDR1 SNHLY and CDR2 FYNNEI come from the germline V gene. CDR3 length: 17 residues. The ends were cut back, 6 bases at V and 6 bases at J, with 24 bases in the middle. Here the CDR3 reads CASSPPTGGGWGNIQYF. The CDR3 DNA reads as TGTGCCAGCAGCCCTCCCACAGGAGGGGGATGGGGAAACATTCAGTACTTC.

The rearrangement uses TRBV7-2 and TRBJ2-5; TRBD2 matches at 8 bases. J gave up 5 bases and V 1 base, and 3 bases lay outside the gene matches. Germline CDR1 reads SGHTA; CDR2 reads FQGNSA. The CDR3 loop spans 14 amino acids. CDR3 DNA: TGTGCCAGCAGCTTAGGTCCGGGGGGGGAGACCCAGTACTTC. It encodes CASSLGPGGETQYF.